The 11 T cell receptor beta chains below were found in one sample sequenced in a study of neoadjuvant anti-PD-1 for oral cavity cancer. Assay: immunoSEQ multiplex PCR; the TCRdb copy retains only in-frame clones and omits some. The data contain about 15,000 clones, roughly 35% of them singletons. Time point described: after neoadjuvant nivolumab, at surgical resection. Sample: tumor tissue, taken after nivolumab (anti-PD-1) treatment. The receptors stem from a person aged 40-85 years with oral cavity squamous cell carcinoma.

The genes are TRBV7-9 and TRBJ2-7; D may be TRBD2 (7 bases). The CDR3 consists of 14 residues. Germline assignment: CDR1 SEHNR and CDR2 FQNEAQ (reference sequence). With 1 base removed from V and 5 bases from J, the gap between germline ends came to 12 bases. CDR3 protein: CASSLGGGAHEQYF. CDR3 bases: TGTGCCAGCAGCTTAGGTGGGGGGGCCCACGAGCAGTACTTC.

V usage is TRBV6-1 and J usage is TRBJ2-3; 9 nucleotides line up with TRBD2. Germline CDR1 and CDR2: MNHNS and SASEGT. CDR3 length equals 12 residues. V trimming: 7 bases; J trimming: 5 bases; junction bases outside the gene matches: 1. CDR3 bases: TGTGCCAGCAAGCGGGGGGAAGATACGCAGTATTTT. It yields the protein CASKRGEDTQYF.

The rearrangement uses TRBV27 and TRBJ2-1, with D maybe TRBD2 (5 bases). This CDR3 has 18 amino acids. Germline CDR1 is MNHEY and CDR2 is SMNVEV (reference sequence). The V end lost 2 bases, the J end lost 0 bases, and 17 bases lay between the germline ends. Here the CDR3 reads CASSLGWWLGSSYNEQFF. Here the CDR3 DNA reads TGTGCCAGCAGTTTAGGTTGGTGGTTGGGGAGCTCCTACAATGAGCAGTTCTTC.

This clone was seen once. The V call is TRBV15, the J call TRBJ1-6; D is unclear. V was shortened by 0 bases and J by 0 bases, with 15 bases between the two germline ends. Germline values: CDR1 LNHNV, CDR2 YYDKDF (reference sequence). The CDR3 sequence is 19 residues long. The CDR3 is CATSRDLRGRSSYNSPLHF. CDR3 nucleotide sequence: TGTGCCACCAGCAGAGATCTGCGGGGTAGGAGCTCCTATAATTCACCCCTCCACTTT.

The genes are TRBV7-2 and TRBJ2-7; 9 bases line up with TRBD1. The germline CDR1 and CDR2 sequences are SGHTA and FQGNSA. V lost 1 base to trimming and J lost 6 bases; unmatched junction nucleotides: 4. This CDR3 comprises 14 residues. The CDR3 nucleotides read TGTGCCAGCAGCTTAGAGGGACAGGGCCGCGAGCAGTACTTC. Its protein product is CASSLEGQGREQYF.

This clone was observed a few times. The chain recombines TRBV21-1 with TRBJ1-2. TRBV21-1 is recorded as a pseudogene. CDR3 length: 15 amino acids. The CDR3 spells CASSKLRADDYGYTF. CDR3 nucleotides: TGTGCCAGCAGCAAATTACGGGCGGACGATTATGGCTACACCTTC.

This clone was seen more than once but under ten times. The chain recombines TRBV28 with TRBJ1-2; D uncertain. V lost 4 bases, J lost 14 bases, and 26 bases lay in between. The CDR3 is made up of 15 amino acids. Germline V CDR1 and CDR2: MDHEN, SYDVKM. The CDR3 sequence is CASSSTPDRSGVFTF. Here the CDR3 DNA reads TGTGCCAGCAGTTCGACCCCGGACCGTTCCGGAGTGTTTACCTTC.

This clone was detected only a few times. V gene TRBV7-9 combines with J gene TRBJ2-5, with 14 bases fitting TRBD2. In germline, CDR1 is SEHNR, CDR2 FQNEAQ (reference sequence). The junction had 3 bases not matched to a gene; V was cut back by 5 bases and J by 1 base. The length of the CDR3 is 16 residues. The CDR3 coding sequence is TGTGCCAGCAGCGTCGGGACTAGCGGGAGCCAAGAGACCCAGTACTTC. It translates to CASSVGTSGSQETQYF.

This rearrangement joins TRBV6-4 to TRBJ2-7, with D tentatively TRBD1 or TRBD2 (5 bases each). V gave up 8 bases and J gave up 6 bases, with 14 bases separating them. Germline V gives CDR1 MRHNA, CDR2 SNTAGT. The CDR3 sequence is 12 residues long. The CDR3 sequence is CASSGHAGEQYF. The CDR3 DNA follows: TGTGCCAGCTCGGGGCACGCTGGCGAGCAGTACTTC.

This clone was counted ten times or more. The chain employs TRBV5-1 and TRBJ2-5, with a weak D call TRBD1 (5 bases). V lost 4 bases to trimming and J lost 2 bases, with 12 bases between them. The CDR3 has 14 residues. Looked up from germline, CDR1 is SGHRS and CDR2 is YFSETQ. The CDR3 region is CASSPQGTQETQYF. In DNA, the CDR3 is TGCGCCAGCAGCCCCCAGGGTACACAAGAGACCCAGTACTTC. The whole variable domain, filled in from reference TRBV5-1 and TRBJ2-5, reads KAGVTQTPRYLIKTRGQQVTLSCSPISGHRSVSWYQQTPGQGLQFLFEYFSETQRNKGNFPGRFSGRQFSNSRSEMNVSTLELGDSALYLCASSPQGTQETQYFGPGTRLLVL.

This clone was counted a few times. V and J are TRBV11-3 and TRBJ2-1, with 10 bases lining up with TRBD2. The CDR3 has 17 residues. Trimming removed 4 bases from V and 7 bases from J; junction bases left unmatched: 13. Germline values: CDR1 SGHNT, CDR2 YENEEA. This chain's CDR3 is CASSSRGTGLARNEQFF. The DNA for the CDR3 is TGTGCCAGCAGCTCCCGCGGGACGGGACTAGCGAGGAATGAGCAGTTCTTC.